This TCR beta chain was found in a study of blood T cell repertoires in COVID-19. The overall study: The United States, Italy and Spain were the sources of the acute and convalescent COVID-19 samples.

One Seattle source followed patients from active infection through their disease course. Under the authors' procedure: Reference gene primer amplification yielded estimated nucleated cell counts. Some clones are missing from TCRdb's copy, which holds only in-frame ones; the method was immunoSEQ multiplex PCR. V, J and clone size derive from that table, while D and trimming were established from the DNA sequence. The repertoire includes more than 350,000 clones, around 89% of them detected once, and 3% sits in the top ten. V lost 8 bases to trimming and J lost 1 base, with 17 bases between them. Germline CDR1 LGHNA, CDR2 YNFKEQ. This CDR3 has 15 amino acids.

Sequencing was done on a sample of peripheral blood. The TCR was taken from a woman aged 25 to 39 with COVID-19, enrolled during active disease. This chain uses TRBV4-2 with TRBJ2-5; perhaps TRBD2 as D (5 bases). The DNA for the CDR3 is TGTGCCAGCGGCAAGGATGCGGGCACCCAAGAGACCCAGTACTTC. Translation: CASGKDAGTQETQYF.